Listed below are T cell receptor beta chains from one sample, sequenced in a study of blood T cell dynamics during melanoma immunotherapy. Assay used: immunoSEQ multiplex PCR; TCRdb lists only in-frame clones, some missing. In the table there are over 85 clones, around 90% of which are singletons. This material consisted of cell-free DNA from blood, taken from a patient treated with checkpoint blockade. The receptor set was obtained from a human donor with melanoma. Each CDR3 is given with its conserved first and last residue. The D gene is left open where the match is weak.

D: -; V: TRBV19; J: TRBJ1-1; CDR3: CASSIYGMNTEAFF; DNA: TGTGCCAGTAGTATATACGGGATGAACACTGAAGCTTTCTTT
D: -; V: TRBV4-2; J: TRBJ2-3; CDR3: CASSHRDRSTDTQYF; DNA: TGTGCCAGCAGCCACAGAGACAGAAGCACAGATACGCAGTATTTT
D: -; V: TRBV14; J: TRBJ2-3; CDR3: CASSQDGPLGTDTQYF; DNA: TGTGCCAGCAGCCAAGACGGACCGCTCGGCACAGATACGCAGTATTTT
D: TRBD2; V: TRBV4-1; J: TRBJ2-1; CDR3: CASSQSRLRTSGKRTYNEQFF; DNA: TGCGCCAGCAGCCAATCCCGGTTGAGGACTAGCGGGAAGAGAACCTACAATGAGCAGTTCTTC
D: -; V: TRBV2; J: TRBJ2-1; CDR3: CASNGGQSRRGGGLEQFF; DNA: TGTGCCAGCAATGGTGGACAGTCCAGGCGTGGGGGGGGGCTTGAGCAGTTCTTC
D: -; V: TRBV7-2; J: TRBJ2-1; CDR3: CASSLVSYNEQFF; DNA: TGTGCCAGCAGCTTAGTTAGTTACAATGAGCAGTTCTTC
D: -; V: TRBV5-4; J: TRBJ2-7; CDR3: CASSSVFYTTSGEQYF; DNA: TGTGCCAGCAGCTCGGTTTTTTATACGACGAGTGGCGAGCAGTACTTC
D: TRBD1; V: TRBV5-1; J: TRBJ1-6; CDR3: CASRDGDRNSPLHF; DNA: TGCGCCAGCAGGGACGGGGACAGAAATTCACCCCTCCACTTT
D: -; V: TRBV9; J: TRBJ1-5; CDR3: CASSVLLGGFDSNQPQHF; DNA: TGTGCCAGCAGCGTCTTGTTGGGAGGGTTCGATAGCAATCAGCCCCAGCATTTT
D: -; V: TRBV18; J: TRBJ2-5; CDR3: CASSSTGQETQYF; DNA: TGTGCCAGCTCATCCACGGGGCAAGAGACCCAGTACTTC
D: -; V: TRBV5-6; J: TRBJ2-2; CDR3: CASSRYTGELFF; DNA: TGTGCCAGCAGCCGCTACACCGGGGAGCTGTTTTTT
D: -; V: TRBV7-7; J: TRBJ2-6; CDR3: CASSSKISATKSGQRPDF; DNA: TGTGCCAGCAGCTCGAAAATTAGTGCCACAAAGTCGGGCCAACGTCCTGACTTC
D: -; V: TRBV7-3; J: TRBJ2-2; CDR3: CASSSQGGELFF; DNA: TGTGCCAGCAGCTCGCAGGGCGGGGAGCTGTTTTTT